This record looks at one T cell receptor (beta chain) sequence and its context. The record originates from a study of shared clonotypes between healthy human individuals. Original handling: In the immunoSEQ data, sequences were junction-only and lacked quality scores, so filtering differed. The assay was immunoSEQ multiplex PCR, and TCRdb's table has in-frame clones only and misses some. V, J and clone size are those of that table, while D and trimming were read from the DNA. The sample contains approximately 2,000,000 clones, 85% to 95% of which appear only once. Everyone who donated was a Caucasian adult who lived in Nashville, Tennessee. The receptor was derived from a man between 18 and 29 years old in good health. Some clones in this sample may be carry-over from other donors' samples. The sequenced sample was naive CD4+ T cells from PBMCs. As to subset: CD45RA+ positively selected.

The CDR3 sequence: CASSWDREYEQYF. Written as DNA, the CDR3 is TGTGCCAGCAGCTGGGACAGAGAATACGAGCAGTACTTC. The gene calls are TRBV5-6 and TRBJ2-7; 7 bases agree with TRBD1. V lost 3 bases to trimming and J lost 4 bases; unmatched junction nucleotides: 4. Germline CDR1 reads SGHDT; CDR2 reads YYEEEE. This CDR3 comprises 13 residues.